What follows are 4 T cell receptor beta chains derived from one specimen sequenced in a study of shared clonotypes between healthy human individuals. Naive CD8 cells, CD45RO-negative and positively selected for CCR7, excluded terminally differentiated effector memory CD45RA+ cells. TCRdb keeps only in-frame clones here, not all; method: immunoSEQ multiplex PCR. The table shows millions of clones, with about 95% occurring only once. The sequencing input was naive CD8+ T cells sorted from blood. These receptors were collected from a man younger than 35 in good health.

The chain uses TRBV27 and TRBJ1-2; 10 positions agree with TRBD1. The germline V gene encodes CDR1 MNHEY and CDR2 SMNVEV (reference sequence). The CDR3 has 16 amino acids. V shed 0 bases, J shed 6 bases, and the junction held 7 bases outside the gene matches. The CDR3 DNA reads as TGTGCCAGCAGTTTATCCCCGGGGACAGGGGAGAATGGCTACACCTTC. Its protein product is CASSLSPGTGENGYTF.

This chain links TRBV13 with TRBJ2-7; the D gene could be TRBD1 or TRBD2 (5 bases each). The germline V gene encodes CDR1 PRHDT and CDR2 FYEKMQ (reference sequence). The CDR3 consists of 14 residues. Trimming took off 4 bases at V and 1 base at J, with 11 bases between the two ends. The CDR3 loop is CASSSGTASYEQYF. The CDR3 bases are TGTGCCAGCAGCTCCGGGACGGCGTCCTACGAGCAGTACTTC.

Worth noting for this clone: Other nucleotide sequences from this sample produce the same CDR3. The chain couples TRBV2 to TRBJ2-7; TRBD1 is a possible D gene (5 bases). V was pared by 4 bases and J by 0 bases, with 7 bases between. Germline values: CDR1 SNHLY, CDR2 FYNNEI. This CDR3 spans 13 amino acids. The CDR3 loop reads CASSGTTSYEQYF. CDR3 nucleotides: TGTGCCAGCAGTGGGACAACCTCCTACGAGCAGTACTTC.

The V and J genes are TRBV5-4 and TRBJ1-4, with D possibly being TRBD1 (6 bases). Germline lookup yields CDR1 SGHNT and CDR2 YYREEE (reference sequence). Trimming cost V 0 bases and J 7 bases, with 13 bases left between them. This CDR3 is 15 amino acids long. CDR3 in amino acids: CASSLDGGGAEKLFF. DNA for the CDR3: TGTGCCAGCAGCTTGGATGGTGGGGGGGCTGAAAAACTGTTTTTT.